This T cell receptor (beta chain) was profiled in a study of CD8 T cells in Susac syndrome. General observations from the study: By the study's own acknowledgment, its TCR sequencing and HLA analysis included relatively few individuals.

Reverse transcription of about 0.5 to 1 ug RNA was carried out with random hexamers. With immunoSEQ multiplex PCR, TCR beta CDR3 was amplified across 54 Vbeta and 13 Jbeta. TCRdb reprocessed the immunoSEQ multiplex PCR reads via MiXCR and lists one record per CDR3 protein. The sample has 330,000 or so distinct CDR3 sequences; 89% are singletons. Details on this clonotype: Its specificity is unknown.

V was cut by 5 bases and J by 5 bases, with 12 bases left in between. The length of the CDR3 is 13 residues. Germline V gives CDR1 MNHEY, CDR2 SMNVEV (reference sequence). Sequencing of TCR beta covered CD8+ and CD4+ T cells obtained from blood. FACS was used to enrich TEMRA cells, whereas the CD8+ and CD4+ T cells were obtained by negative isolation. The chain employs TRBV27 and TRBJ1-2, with a possible D match to TRBD1 (5 bases). Sequencing input: CD8+ T cells from PBMCs. The origin of this receptor is a human donor with multiple sclerosis. CDR3 nucleotide sequence: TGTGCCAGCAGTCTGGGGGGTTGGTATGGCTACACCTTC. This gives the protein CASSLGGWYGYTF.